This is a list of T cell receptor beta chains from one sample in a study of identical twins. TCRdb itself ran the 5' RACE reads through MiXCR, one entry per CDR3 protein. Of 700,000 or so distinct CDR3 sequences listed, roughly 8% are singletons. This sample was also put to use in a study of yellow fever vaccine responses in identical twins.

The sample comprised PBMCs. Receptors originate from a woman aged 18-35 years in good health. The CDR3 runs from the conserved cysteine through the conserved F or W. The order of the fields is J gene, V gene, clone size, D gene, CDR3 protein, CDR3 DNA. The D gene is left open where the match is weak. Rows give clone size only sometimes, using once, few, many, or a class for an expanded clone.

J: TRBJ2-1
V: TRBV5-1
size: .
D: TRBD2
CDR3: CASSWGTSGDPNEQFF
DNA: TGCGCCAGCAGCTGGGGGACTAGCGGGGACCCCAATGAGCAGTTCTTC

J: TRBJ2-3
V: TRBV12-3/TRBV12-4
size: .
D: TRBD2
CDR3: CASSRIAGALPDTQYF
DNA: TGTGCCAGCAGTAGGATAGCGGGAGCCCTCCCAGATACGCAGTATTTT

J: TRBJ2-3
V: TRBV30
size: few
D: TRBD2
CDR3: CAWTKSGGFDTQYF
DNA: TGTGCCTGGACTAAAAGCGGGGGGTTCGATACGCAGTATTTT

J: TRBJ2-3
V: TRBV2
size: .
D: TRBD1
CDR3: CASSDLGQGTDTQYF
DNA: TGTGCCAGCAGTGACCTGGGACAGGGTACAGATACGCAGTATTTT

J: TRBJ1-6
V: TRBV12-3/TRBV12-4
size: few
D: .
CDR3: CASSLALGPYSPLHF
DNA: TGTGCCAGCAGTTTAGCCCTCGGTCCCTATTCACCCCTCCACTTT

J: TRBJ1-1
V: TRBV6-5
size: many
D: .
CDR3: CASSYSAGGNEAFF
DNA: TGTGCCAGCAGTTACAGCGCCGGAGGAAATGAAGCTTTCTTT

J: TRBJ2-1
V: TRBV6-2/TRBV6-3
size: many
D: TRBD2
CDR3: CASSYSNKLAGVSNEQFF
DNA: TGTGCCAGCAGTTACTCGAACAAACTAGCGGGAGTTAGCAATGAGCAGTTCTTC

J: TRBJ2-7
V: TRBV20-1
size: few
D: TRBD1
CDR3: CSARDLQGATYEQYF
DNA: TGCAGTGCTAGAGACCTACAGGGGGCTACCTACGAGCAGTACTTC

J: TRBJ2-7
V: TRBV4-1
size: .
D: TRBD2
CDR3: CASSPLGASGGLKTYEQYF
DNA: TGCGCCAGCAGCCCCCTTGGGGCTAGCGGGGGGCTTAAAACCTACGAGCAGTACTTC

J: TRBJ2-1
V: TRBV12-3/TRBV12-4
size: .
D: TRBD2
CDR3: CASSLRLAGGPYNEQFF
DNA: TGTGCCAGCAGTTTACGCCTAGCGGGAGGGCCCTACAATGAGCAGTTCTTC

J: TRBJ1-5
V: TRBV4-1
size: .
D: .
CDR3: CASSLSQGSGQPQHF
DNA: TGCGCCAGCAGCCTAAGTCAGGGATCAGGGCAGCCCCAGCATTTT

J: TRBJ1-5
V: TRBV12-3/TRBV12-4
size: few
D: .
CDR3: CASRPPGTRGRGNQPQHF
DNA: TGTGCCAGCAGACCACCCGGGACAAGGGGAAGGGGCAATCAGCCCCAGCATTTT

J: TRBJ2-1
V: TRBV6-5
size: few
D: .
CDR3: CASSSSRGVPQFF
DNA: TGTGCCAGCAGTTCGTCGCGAGGGGTCCCTCAGTTCTTC

J: TRBJ2-7
V: TRBV12-3/TRBV12-4
size: .
D: .
CDR3: CASSPRDGSYEQYF
DNA: TGTGCCAGCAGTCCACGGGACGGATCCTACGAGCAGTACTTC

J: TRBJ2-3
V: TRBV28
size: .
D: .
CDR3: CASSLWGARSTDTQYF
DNA: TGTGCCAGCAGCCTGTGGGGGGCGAGAAGCACAGATACGCAGTATTTT

J: TRBJ2-3
V: TRBV12-5
size: many
D: .
CDR3: CASGGSPDTQYF
DNA: TGTGCTAGTGGCGGTTCCCCAGATACGCAGTATTTT

J: TRBJ2-2
V: TRBV29-1
size: .
D: .
CDR3: CSGSQANTGELFF
DNA: TGCAGCGGGTCACAGGCGAACACCGGGGAGCTGTTTTTT

J: TRBJ2-7
V: TRBV20-1
size: .
D: TRBD2
CDR3: CSARESGGGFYEQYF
DNA: TGCAGTGCTAGAGAGAGTGGGGGGGGATTCTACGAGCAGTACTTC

J: TRBJ2-1
V: TRBV28
size: .
D: .
CDR3: CASSFRQIADNEQFF
DNA: TGTGCCAGCAGTTTTAGACAAATAGCGGATAATGAGCAGTTCTTC

J: TRBJ2-7
V: TRBV15
size: many
D: .
CDR3: CATSREGKLYEQYF
DNA: TGTGCCACCAGCAGAGAAGGGAAACTCTACGAGCAGTACTTC

J: TRBJ2-1
V: TRBV4-3
size: few
D: .
CDR3: CASSQEWVPGHEQFF
DNA: TGCGCCAGCAGCCAAGAATGGGTCCCCGGCCATGAGCAGTTCTTC

J: TRBJ2-2
V: TRBV15
size: .
D: .
CDR3: CATSRGEGGGELFF
DNA: TGTGCCACCAGCAGGGGTGAAGGAGGGGGGGAGCTGTTTTTT

J: TRBJ2-7
V: TRBV6-5
size: once
D: .
CDR3: CASSYGVHPYERYF
DNA: TGTGCCAGCAGTTACGGGGTCCATCCCTACGAGCGGTACTTC

J: TRBJ1-5
V: TRBV6-2/TRBV6-3
size: .
D: .
CDR3: CASTYDGVYSNQPQHF
DNA: TGTGCCAGCACATACGACGGTGTCTATAGCAATCAGCCCCAGCATTTT

J: TRBJ2-5
V: TRBV20-1
size: .
D: .
CDR3: CSASILGDPRTQYF
DNA: TGCAGTGCTAGTATCCTGGGGGACCCCAGGACCCAGTACTTC

J: TRBJ2-7
V: TRBV4-3
size: .
D: .
CDR3: CASSQERGGSYEQYF
DNA: TGTGCCAGCAGCCAAGAACGCGGGGGCTCTTACGAGCAGTACTTC

J: TRBJ2-6
V: TRBV7-8
size: .
D: .
CDR3: CASSFIPTGANVLTF
DNA: TGTGCCAGCAGCTTCATCCCAACTGGGGCCAACGTCCTGACTTTC

J: TRBJ2-2
V: TRBV29-1
size: .
D: .
CDR3: CSVLLGAGELFF
DNA: TGCAGCGTTCTCCTAGGGGCCGGGGAGCTGTTTTTT

J: TRBJ2-7
V: TRBV3-1
size: few
D: TRBD1
CDR3: CASSQGGGTYEQYF
DNA: TGTGCCAGCAGCCAAGGAGGGGGCACCTACGAGCAGTACTTC

J: TRBJ1-2
V: TRBV6-5
size: .
D: .
CDR3: CASSMGYGYTF
DNA: TGTGCCAGCAGTATGGGCTATGGCTACACCTTC

J: TRBJ2-7
V: TRBV30
size: few
D: .
CDR3: CAWSGDGDEQYF
DNA: TGTGCCTGGAGTGGCGACGGGGACGAGCAGTACTTC

J: TRBJ1-1
V: TRBV3-1
size: .
D: .
CDR3: CASSHVTMGAAEAFF
DNA: TGTGCCAGCAGCCACGTAACCATGGGGGCGGCTGAAGCTTTCTTT

J: TRBJ2-7
V: TRBV5-1
size: few
D: TRBD2
CDR3: CASSAGLAGVNEQYF
DNA: TGCGCCAGCAGCGCGGGACTAGCGGGAGTAAACGAGCAGTACTTC

J: TRBJ2-7
V: TRBV12-3/TRBV12-4
size: .
D: TRBD2
CDR3: CASLEGRGPYEQYF
DNA: TGTGCCAGCCTCGAGGGGAGGGGCCCCTACGAGCAGTACTTC

J: TRBJ1-3
V: TRBV29-1
size: .
D: .
CDR3: CSVWVFSSGNTIYF
DNA: TGCAGCGTATGGGTTTTTAGCTCTGGAAACACCATATATTTT

J: TRBJ1-2
V: TRBV20-1
size: .
D: .
CDR3: CSASRGLNYGYTF
DNA: TGCAGTGCTAGTCGGGGGCTGAACTATGGCTACACCTTC

J: TRBJ1-1
V: TRBV10-3
size: .
D: .
CDR3: CAIKEGRVTEAFF
DNA: TGTGCCATCAAAGAGGGAAGGGTGACTGAAGCTTTCTTT

J: TRBJ1-6
V: TRBV6-5
size: few
D: .
CDR3: CASSYSGREGSPLHF
DNA: TGTGCCAGCAGTTATAGTGGCCGGGAGGGTTCACCCCTCCACTTT

J: TRBJ2-1
V: TRBV4-2
size: few
D: .
CDR3: CASSPEGDFSYNEQFF
DNA: TGTGCCAGCAGCCCGGAGGGGGACTTTTCCTACAATGAGCAGTTCTTC

J: TRBJ2-5
V: TRBV7-2
size: many
D: TRBD2
CDR3: CASSLVTSGGQETQYF
DNA: TGTGCCAGCAGCTTAGTTACTAGCGGGGGCCAAGAGACCCAGTACTTC

J: TRBJ1-4
V: TRBV12-3/TRBV12-4
size: .
D: TRBD1
CDR3: CASRAEQGAREKLFF
DNA: TGTGCCAGCAGGGCCGAACAGGGGGCAAGGGAAAAACTGTTTTTT

J: TRBJ2-7
V: TRBV20-1
size: many
D: .
CDR3: CSATASTYGQYF
DNA: TGCAGTGCCACAGCCTCTACGTACGGGCAGTACTTC

J: TRBJ2-7
V: TRBV20-1
size: .
D: .
CDR3: CSARPGTFSYEQYF
DNA: TGCAGTGCTAGACCCGGGACTTTCAGTTACGAGCAGTACTTC

J: TRBJ2-2
V: TRBV20-1
size: few
D: TRBD1
CDR3: CSAEPGQGTNGELFF
DNA: TGCAGTGCAGAGCCGGGACAGGGGACAAACGGGGAGCTGTTTTTT

J: TRBJ2-7
V: TRBV29-1
size: few
D: TRBD1
CDR3: CSAKGQTEQYF
DNA: TGCAGCGCTAAGGGACAGACCGAGCAGTACTTC

J: TRBJ2-7
V: TRBV7-2
size: few
D: TRBD2
CDR3: CASSRMGLGGLYEQYF
DNA: TGTGCCAGCAGCCGTATGGGACTAGGGGGTTTATACGAGCAGTACTTC

J: TRBJ1-2
V: TRBV20-1
size: few
D: TRBD1
CDR3: CSASIGTGVSRGYTF
DNA: TGCAGTGCTAGTATAGGGACAGGGGTATCTCGTGGCTACACCTTC

J: TRBJ1-2
V: TRBV7-2
size: many
D: .
CDR3: CASSSAGGALYGYTF
DNA: TGTGCCAGCAGCTCCGCAGGAGGGGCCCTCTATGGCTACACCTTC

J: TRBJ1-1
V: TRBV10-3
size: many
D: .
CDR3: CAISELQGSGTEAFF
DNA: TGTGCCATCAGTGAACTACAGGGTTCTGGCACTGAAGCTTTCTTT

J: TRBJ2-1
V: TRBV2
size: .
D: TRBD2
CDR3: CASSSQLAGGPFDEQFF
DNA: TGTGCCAGCAGTTCCCAACTAGCGGGAGGACCCTTCGATGAGCAGTTCTTC

J: TRBJ2-1
V: TRBV7-9
size: few
D: TRBD1
CDR3: CASSLASTTGKDEQFF
DNA: TGTGCCAGCAGCTTAGCTTCCACGACAGGGAAGGATGAGCAGTTCTTC

J: TRBJ2-7
V: TRBV19
size: few
D: TRBD1
CDR3: CACGQGSSYEQYF
DNA: TGTGCCTGCGGACAGGGGAGTTCCTACGAGCAGTACTTC

J: TRBJ1-2
V: TRBV7-2
size: .
D: .
CDR3: CASSLGPTRYGYTF
DNA: TGTGCCAGCAGCTTAGGCCCGACGAGATATGGCTACACCTTC

J: TRBJ2-7
V: TRBV3-1
size: few
D: .
CDR3: CASSQRASASYEQYF
DNA: TGTGCCAGCAGCCAGAGAGCTAGCGCCTCCTACGAGCAGTACTTC

J: TRBJ2-4
V: TRBV7-2
size: .
D: .
CDR3: CASSLFLGIQYF
DNA: TGTGCCAGCAGCTTATTCTTAGGCATTCAGTACTTC

J: TRBJ2-7
V: TRBV5-6
size: few
D: .
CDR3: CASRKTLGGYEQYF
DNA: TGTGCCAGCAGAAAGACATTGGGGGGCTACGAGCAGTACTTC

J: TRBJ2-1
V: TRBV29-1
size: .
D: .
CDR3: CSALTANEQFF
DNA: TGCAGCGCCTTGACAGCCAATGAGCAGTTCTTC

J: TRBJ1-2
V: TRBV7-2
size: few
D: .
CDR3: CASSVTYGYTF
DNA: TGTGCCAGCAGCGTCACCTATGGCTACACCTTC

J: TRBJ2-7
V: TRBV29-1
size: few
D: TRBD1
CDR3: CSVETGSVEQYF
DNA: TGCAGCGTTGAGACAGGGTCCGTCGAGCAGTACTTC

J: TRBJ2-5
V: TRBV7-8
size: .
D: TRBD2
CDR3: CASRWGGETQYF
DNA: TGTGCCAGCAGGTGGGGGGGAGAGACCCAGTACTTC